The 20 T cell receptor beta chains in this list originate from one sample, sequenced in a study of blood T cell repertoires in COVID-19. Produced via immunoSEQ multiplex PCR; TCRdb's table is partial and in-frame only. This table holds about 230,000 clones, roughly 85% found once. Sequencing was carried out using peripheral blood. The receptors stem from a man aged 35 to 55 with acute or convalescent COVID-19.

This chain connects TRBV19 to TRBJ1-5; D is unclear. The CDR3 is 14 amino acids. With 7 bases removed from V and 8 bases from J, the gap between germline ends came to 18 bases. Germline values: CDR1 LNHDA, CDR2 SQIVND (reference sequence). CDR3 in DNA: TGTGCCAGTACGACGGAGAGGTCACCGGAGCCCCAGCATTTT. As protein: CASTTERSPEPQHF.

The CDR3: CASSSPGRGEKLFF. CDR3 DNA: TGTGCCAGCAGTTCCCCGGGAAGAGGTGAAAAACTGTTTTTT. V and J are TRBV6-5 and TRBJ1-4; D call uncertain. The length of the CDR3 is 14 residues. Germline V lookup: CDR1 MNHEY, CDR2 SVGAGI. Between the trimmed V and J ends, which lost 4 bases and 7 bases, there was a span of 13 bases.

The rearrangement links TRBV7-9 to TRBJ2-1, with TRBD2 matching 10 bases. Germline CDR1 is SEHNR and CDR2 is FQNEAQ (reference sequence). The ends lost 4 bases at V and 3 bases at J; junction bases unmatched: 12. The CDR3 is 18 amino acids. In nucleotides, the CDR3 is TGTGCCAGCAGCTCTCTCGGGGAGCGGGGGGGATACTACAATGAGCAGTTCTTC. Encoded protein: CASSSLGERGGYYNEQFF.

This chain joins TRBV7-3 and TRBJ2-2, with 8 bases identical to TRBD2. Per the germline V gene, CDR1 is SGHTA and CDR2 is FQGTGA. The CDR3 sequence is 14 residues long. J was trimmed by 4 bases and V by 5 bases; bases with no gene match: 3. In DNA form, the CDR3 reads TGTGCCAGCAGCCCCGGGGGGGCCACCGGGGAGCTGTTTTTT. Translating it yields CASSPGGATGELFF.

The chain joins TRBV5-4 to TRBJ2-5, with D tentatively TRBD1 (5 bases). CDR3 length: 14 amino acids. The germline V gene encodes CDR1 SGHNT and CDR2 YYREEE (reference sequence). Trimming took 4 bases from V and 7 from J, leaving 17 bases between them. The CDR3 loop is CASSLPTAMGTQYF. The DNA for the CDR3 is TGTGCCAGCAGCCTTCCGACAGCCATGGGGACCCAGTACTTC.

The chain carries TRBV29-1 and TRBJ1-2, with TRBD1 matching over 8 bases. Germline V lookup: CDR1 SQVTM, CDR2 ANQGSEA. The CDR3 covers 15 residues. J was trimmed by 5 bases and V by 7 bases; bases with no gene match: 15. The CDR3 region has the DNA TGCAGCGCCGTGAGAGCCCAGGGGGCGGTTTATGGCTACACCTTC. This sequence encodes CSAVRAQGAVYGYTF.

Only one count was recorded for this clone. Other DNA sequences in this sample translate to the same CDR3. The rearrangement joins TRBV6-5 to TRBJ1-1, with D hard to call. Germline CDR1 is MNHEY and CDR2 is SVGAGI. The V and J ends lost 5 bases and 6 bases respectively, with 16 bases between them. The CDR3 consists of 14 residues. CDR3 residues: CASSRGLGSAEAFF. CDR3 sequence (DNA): TGTGCCAGCAGTAGAGGCCTCGGTTCTGCTGAAGCTTTCTTT.

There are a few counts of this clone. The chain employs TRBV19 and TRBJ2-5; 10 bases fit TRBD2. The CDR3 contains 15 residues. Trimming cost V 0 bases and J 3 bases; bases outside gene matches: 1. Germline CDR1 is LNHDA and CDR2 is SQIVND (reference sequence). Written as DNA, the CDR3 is TGTGCCAGTAGTATAGATCTAGCGGGGGAAGAGACCCAGTACTTC. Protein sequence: CASSIDLAGEETQYF.

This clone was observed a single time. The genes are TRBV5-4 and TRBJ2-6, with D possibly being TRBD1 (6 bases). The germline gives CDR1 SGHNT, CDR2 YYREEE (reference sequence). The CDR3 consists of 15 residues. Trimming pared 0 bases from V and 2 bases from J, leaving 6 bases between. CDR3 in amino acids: CASSLGGPGANVLTF. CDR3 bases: TGTGCCAGCAGCTTGGGGGGGCCTGGGGCCAACGTCCTGACTTTC.

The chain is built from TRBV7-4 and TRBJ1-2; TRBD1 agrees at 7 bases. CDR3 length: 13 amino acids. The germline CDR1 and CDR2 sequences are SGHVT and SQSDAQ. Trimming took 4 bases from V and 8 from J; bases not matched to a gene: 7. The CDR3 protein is CASSSGGTRGYTF. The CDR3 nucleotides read TGTGCCAGCAGCTCAGGGGGGACGAGGGGCTACACCTTC.

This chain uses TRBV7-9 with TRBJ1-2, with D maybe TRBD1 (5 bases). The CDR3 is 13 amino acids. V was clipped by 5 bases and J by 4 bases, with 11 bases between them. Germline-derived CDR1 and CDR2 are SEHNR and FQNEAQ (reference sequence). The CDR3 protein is CASSHTGFYGYTF. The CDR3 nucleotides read TGTGCCAGCAGCCATACAGGCTTCTATGGCTACACCTTC.

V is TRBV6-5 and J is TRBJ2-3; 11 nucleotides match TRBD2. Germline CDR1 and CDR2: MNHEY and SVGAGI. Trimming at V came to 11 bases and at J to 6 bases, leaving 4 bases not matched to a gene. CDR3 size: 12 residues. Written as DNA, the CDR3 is TGTGCCTGCTCTAGCGGGGGGGATACGCAGTATTTT. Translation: CACSSGGDTQYF.

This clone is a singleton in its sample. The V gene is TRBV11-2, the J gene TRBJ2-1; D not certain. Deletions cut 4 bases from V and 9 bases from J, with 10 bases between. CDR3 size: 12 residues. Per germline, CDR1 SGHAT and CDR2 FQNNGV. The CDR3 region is CASSSLPGEQFF. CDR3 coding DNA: TGTGCCAGCAGCTCCCTGCCGGGTGAGCAGTTCTTC.

CDR3 sequence reads: CAWRWGQLNTEAFF. The DNA of the CDR3 is TGTGCCTGGAGATGGGGACAGTTGAACACTGAAGCTTTCTTT. The chain couples TRBV30 to TRBJ1-1, with 7 nucleotides matching TRBD1. V shed 3 bases and J 0 bases; nucleotides not matched to a gene: 4. There are 14 residues in the CDR3. Germline V CDR1 and CDR2: GTSNPN, SVGIG (reference sequence).

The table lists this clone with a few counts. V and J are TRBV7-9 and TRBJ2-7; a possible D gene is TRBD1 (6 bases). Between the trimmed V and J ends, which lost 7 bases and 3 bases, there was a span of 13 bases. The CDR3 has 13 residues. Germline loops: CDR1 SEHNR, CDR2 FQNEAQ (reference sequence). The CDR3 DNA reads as TGTGCCAGCACCCGGGACACAAGCTACGAGCAGTACTTC. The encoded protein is CASTRDTSYEQYF.

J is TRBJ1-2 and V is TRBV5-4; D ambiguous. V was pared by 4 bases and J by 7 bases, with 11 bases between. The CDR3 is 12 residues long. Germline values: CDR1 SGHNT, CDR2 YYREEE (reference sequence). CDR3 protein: CASSGEDFGYTF. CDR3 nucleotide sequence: TGTGCCAGCAGCGGAGAAGACTTTGGCTACACCTTC.

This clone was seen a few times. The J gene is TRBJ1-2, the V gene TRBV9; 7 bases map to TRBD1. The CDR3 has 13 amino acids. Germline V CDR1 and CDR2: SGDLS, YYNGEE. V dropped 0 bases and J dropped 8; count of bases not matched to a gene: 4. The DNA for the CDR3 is TGTGCCAGCAGCGTAGCCCCAGGGGGGGGCTACACCTTC. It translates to CASSVAPGGGYTF.

The CDR3 DNA sequence: TGTGCCAGCACTCCCGTCTCGGGGTGGGATACGCAGTATTTT. Protein product: CASTPVSGWDTQYF. The chain couples TRBV7-2 to TRBJ2-3; perhaps TRBD2 as D (5 bases). CDR1 SGHTA and CDR2 FQGNSA come from the germline V gene. The CDR3 is 14 residues long. Trimming removed 7 bases from V and 6 bases from J, with 17 bases in between.

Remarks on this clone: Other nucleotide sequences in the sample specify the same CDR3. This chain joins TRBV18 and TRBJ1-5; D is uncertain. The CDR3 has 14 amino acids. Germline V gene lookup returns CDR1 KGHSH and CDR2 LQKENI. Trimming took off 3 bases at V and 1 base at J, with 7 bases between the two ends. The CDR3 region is CASSPGGSNQPQHF. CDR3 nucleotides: TGTGCCAGCTCACCTGGAGGGAGCAATCAGCCCCAGCATTTT.

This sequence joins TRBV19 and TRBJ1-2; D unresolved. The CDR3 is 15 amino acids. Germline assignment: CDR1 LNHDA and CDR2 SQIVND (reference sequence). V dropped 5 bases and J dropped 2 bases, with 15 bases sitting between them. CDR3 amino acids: CASSPEVRLNYGYTF. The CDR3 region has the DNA TGTGCCAGTAGTCCCGAAGTAAGACTAAACTATGGCTACACCTTC.